These 25 T cell receptor beta chains were sequenced from one sample in a study of control samples from healthy donors and cancer patients. The method was immunoSEQ multiplex PCR; TCRdb's version includes in-frame clones alone and lacks a portion of them. This sample yields roughly 90,000 clones, of which approximately 91% are seen a single time; about 10% belongs to the top ten. The sample comprised PBMCs. These TCRs come from a woman aged 45-60 years with colorectal cancer.

This CDR3 is CASRDRQGYNSPLHF. The CDR3 DNA reads as TGCGCCAGCAGGGACCGACAGGGCTATAATTCACCCCTCCACTTT. V gene TRBV10-2 combines with J gene TRBJ1-6; the match to TRBD1 covers 7 bases. The CDR3 covers 15 residues. The trim removed 6 bases at V and 3 bases at J, leaving 5 bases unmatched. CDR1 and CDR2 from the germline V gene are WSHSY and SAAADI.

J is TRBJ1-4 and V is TRBV5-1; 7 bases map to TRBD1. With 0 bases clipped from V and 3 bases from J, the junction kept 5 bases outside the gene matches. Looked up from germline, CDR1 is SGHRS and CDR2 is YFSETQ. The CDR3 has 16 residues. The CDR3 here is CASSLGQGVSNEKLFF. The CDR3, as DNA: TGCGCCAGCAGCTTGGGGCAGGGGGTGTCTAATGAAAAACTGTTTTTT.

J is TRBJ1-3 and V is TRBV6-5; no definite D call. Trimming removed 2 bases from V and 0 bases from J, with 5 bases in between. This CDR3 has 14 residues. Germline values: CDR1 MNHEY, CDR2 SVGAGI. CDR3 amino acids: CASSYKRSGNTIYF. DNA of the CDR3: TGTGCCAGCAGTTACAAACGCTCTGGAAACACCATATATTTT.

The chain employs TRBV5-1 and TRBJ1-2; D remains unclear. CDR1 and CDR2 (germline): SGHRS, YFSETQ. With 0 bases removed from V and 1 base from J, the gap between germline ends came to 7 bases. The CDR3 totals 14 residues. The CDR3 nucleotides read TGCGCCAGCAGCTTGGCGGACGGTAACTATGGCTACACCTTC. This codes for CASSLADGNYGYTF.

The chain recombines TRBV13 with TRBJ2-3, with 10 bases identical to TRBD2. CDR3 size: 15 residues. Per the germline V gene, CDR1 is PRHDT and CDR2 is FYEKMQ (reference sequence). In DNA, the CDR3 is TGTTCCACCAACCGAGGACTAGCGGACACAGATACGCAGTATTTT. It translates to CSTNRGLADTDTQYF.

This clone was detected only once. V usage is TRBV6-1 and J usage is TRBJ1-1; the D gene is possibly TRBD1 (6 bases). Per germline, CDR1 MNHNS and CDR2 SASEGT. The CDR3 contains 13 residues. Between the trimmed V and J ends, which lost 2 bases and 5 bases, there was a span of 9 bases. The CDR3 spells CASSERGLTEAFF. The CDR3 DNA follows: TGTGCCAGCAGTGAACGGGGGCTTACTGAAGCTTTCTTT.

The CDR3, as DNA: TGTGCCAGTCGGGGACAGGGGCACGGGGAGCTGTTTTTT. It specifies CASRGQGHGELFF. This sequence joins TRBV19 and TRBJ2-2; 10 nucleotides agree with TRBD1. The V gene's germline CDR1 is LNHDA and CDR2 SQIVND (reference sequence). V lost 8 bases, J lost 7 bases, and 4 bases stayed unmatched. The CDR3 is made up of 13 amino acids. Combining the CDR3 with reference TRBV19 and TRBJ2-2 gives the whole variable domain DGGITQSPKYLFRKEGQNVTLSCEQNLNHDAMYWYRQDPGQGLRLIYYSQIVNDFQKGDIAEGYSVSREKKESFPLTVTSAQKNPTAFYLCASRGQGHGELFFGEGSRLTVL.

The chain links TRBV5-1 to TRBJ1-2; D may be TRBD1 (6 bases). CDR3 length: 16 amino acids. V lost 1 base and J lost 4, with 17 bases in between. Per the germline V gene, CDR1 is SGHRS and CDR2 is YFSETQ. The CDR3 DNA reads as TGCGCCAGCAGCTTGAGATGGGACACACTGCTCTATGGCTACACCTTC. Translation gives CASSLRWDTLLYGYTF.

V usage is TRBV3-1 (or the pseudogene TRBV3-2) and J usage is TRBJ1-1, with TRBD1 matching over 8 bases. Germline CDR1 and CDR2: LGHDT and YNNKEL (reference sequence). This CDR3 has 17 residues. The ends lost 0 bases at V and 5 bases at J; junction bases unmatched: 11. The CDR3 DNA follows: TGTGCCAGCAGCCAAGATAGTACAGGGGGGAGGTGGACTGAAGCTTTCTTT. Translation: CASSQDSTGGRWTEAFF.

The genes are TRBV19 and TRBJ2-3; no firm D call. V was shortened by 5 bases and J by 4 bases, with 13 bases between the two germline ends. The germline CDR1 and CDR2 sequences are LNHDA and SQIVND (reference sequence). The CDR3 sequence is 14 residues long. The CDR3 sequence: CASSPPGGADTQYF. In nucleotides, the CDR3 is TGTGCCAGTAGTCCTCCCGGTGGGGCAGATACGCAGTATTTT. Drawing the rest from reference TRBV19 and TRBJ2-3, the complete variable domain is DGGITQSPKYLFRKEGQNVTLSCEQNLNHDAMYWYRQDPGQGLRLIYYSQIVNDFQKGDIAEGYSVSREKKESFPLTVTSAQKNPTAFYLCASSPPGGADTQYFGPGTRLTVL.

The chain is built from TRBV3-1 (or the pseudogene TRBV3-2) and TRBJ1-2; TRBD1 might be the D (5 bases). CDR1 LGHDT and CDR2 YNNKEL come from the germline V gene (reference sequence). The CDR3 is made up of 12 amino acids. V shed 3 bases and J shed 8 bases, with 10 bases lying between them. The CDR3 bases are TGTGCCAGCAGCCATGGGGGAGAGGGCTACACCTTC. Its protein product is CASSHGGEGYTF.

This sequence joins TRBV19 and TRBJ1-6, with D hard to call. This CDR3 is 15 amino acids long. CDR1 is LNHDA, CDR2 SQIVND, per germline (reference sequence). Trimming shortened V by 9 bases and J by 10 bases, and 22 bases separated the two germline ends. The CDR3 region is CASLRSWRDGSPLHF. In nucleotides, the CDR3 is TGTGCCAGCCTCAGGAGCTGGAGGGATGGATCACCCCTCCACTTT.

The chain links TRBV30 to TRBJ1-5; D call uncertain. This CDR3 is built from 15 residues. V was clipped by 0 bases and J by 2 bases, with 11 bases between them. CDR1 GTSNPN and CDR2 SVGIG come from the germline V gene (reference sequence). The CDR3 spells CAWSVQSTGNQPQHF. The CDR3, as DNA: TGTGCCTGGAGTGTACAGAGCACAGGCAATCAGCCCCAGCATTTT.

The chain combines TRBV7-8 with TRBJ2-7; 10 bases map to TRBD1. Germline CDR1 and CDR2: SGHVS and FQNEAQ. Trimming took 3 bases from V and 1 from J; bases not matched to a gene: 6. The CDR3 totals 16 residues. Here the CDR3 DNA reads TGTGCCAGCAGCTTTAATCTGGGACAGGGGTCCTACGAGCAGTACGTC. Its protein is CASSFNLGQGSYEQYV.

The chain combines TRBV19 with TRBJ2-6; perhaps TRBD2 as D (5 bases). V was clipped by 5 bases and J by 0 bases, with 8 bases between them. Germline CDR1 and CDR2: LNHDA and SQIVND (reference sequence). The length of the CDR3 is 15 residues. The CDR3 coding sequence is TGTGCCAGTAGTGGCGGAGGCTCTGGGGCCAACGTCCTGACTTTC. This gives the protein CASSGGGSGANVLTF.

The V call is TRBV7-8, the J call TRBJ1-2; perhaps TRBD1 as D (6 bases). Trimming shortened V by 5 bases and J by 7 bases, and 17 bases separated the two germline ends. The germline CDR1 and CDR2 sequences are SGHVS and FQNEAQ. The length of the CDR3 is 14 residues. The chain's CDR3 is CASSDTGKARGYTF. DNA for the CDR3: TGTGCCAGCAGCGACACAGGGAAAGCGCGTGGCTACACCTTC.

This sequence joins TRBV6-5 and TRBJ2-5; D ambiguous. The CDR3 totals 15 residues. From germline, CDR1 is MNHEY and CDR2 SVGAGI. V was clipped by 4 bases and J by 1 base, with 13 bases between them. CDR3 coding DNA: TGTGCCAGCAGTTCCCAGACGGCAGGCCAAGAGACCCAGTACTTC. The encoded protein is CASSSQTAGQETQYF.

The chain uses TRBV7-3 and TRBJ2-1; 9 nucleotides line up with TRBD1. There are 15 residues in the CDR3. Looked up from germline, CDR1 is SGHTA and CDR2 is FQGTGA. Germline trimming cut 6 bases from V and 7 bases from J; bases unmatched to any gene: 10. CDR3 residues: CASSRTGGAGNEQFF. CDR3 nucleotide sequence: TGTGCCAGCAGTCGAACAGGGGGCGCGGGGAATGAGCAGTTCTTC.

The chain links TRBV12-5 to TRBJ2-3, with D unresolved. Germline V gene sequence: CDR1 LGHNT, CDR2 FRNRAP. Trimming pared 2 bases from V and 3 bases from J, leaving 9 bases between. The CDR3 sequence is 14 residues long. This chain's CDR3 is CASGLPEKTDTQYF. CDR3 nucleotide sequence: TGTGCTAGTGGTTTGCCGGAAAAGACAGATACGCAGTATTTT.

V gene TRBV7-2 combines with J gene TRBJ1-3; no clear D. The CDR3 consists of 15 residues. V gave up 3 bases and J gave up 0 bases, with 9 bases separating them. In germline, CDR1 is SGHTA, CDR2 FQGNSA. CDR3 loop: CASSLDVSSGNTIYF. DNA of the CDR3: TGTGCCAGCAGCTTGGACGTGAGCTCTGGAAACACCATATATTTT. Supplemented by reference TRBV7-2 and TRBJ1-3, the full variable domain reads GAGVSQSPSNKVTEKGKDVELRCDPISGHTALYWYRQSLGQGLEFLIYFQGNSAPDKSGLPSDRFSAERTGGSVSTLTIQRTQQEDSAVYLCASSLDVSSGNTIYFGEGSWLTVV.

This rearrangement joins TRBV2 to TRBJ2-3; D possibly uses TRBD1 or TRBD2 (5 bases each). CDR1 SNHLY and CDR2 FYNNEI come from the germline V gene. This CDR3 has 13 amino acids. Trimming stripped 5 bases from V and 1 base from J, with 7 bases between. The CDR3 region is CASSLGGTDTQYF. CDR3 in DNA: TGTGCCAGCAGTCTGGGGGGCACAGATACGCAGTATTTT.

V and J are TRBV7-2 and TRBJ1-3, with D tentatively TRBD1 (6 bases). The germline V and J ends were trimmed by 5 bases and 0 bases, with 11 bases remaining between them. From germline, CDR1 is SGHTA and CDR2 FQGNSA. This CDR3 has 15 residues. The CDR3 coding sequence is TGTGCCAGCAGCCCCAGGGGCCCCTCTGGAAACACCATATATTTT. Translated: CASSPRGPSGNTIYF.

The chain has TRBV7-9 and TRBJ2-7; no clear D gene. This CDR3 comprises 12 residues. Germline V gives CDR1 SEHNR, CDR2 FQNEAQ (reference sequence). CDR3 amino acids: CASSLVFGIRNV. The CDR3 nucleotides are TGTGCCAGCAGCTTAGTTTTTGGTATACGGAACGTC.

The genes are TRBV7-3 and TRBJ1-2; D possibly corresponds to TRBD1 (5 bases). Germline CDR1 reads SGHTA; CDR2 reads FQGTGA. This CDR3 contains 15 residues. Trimming pared 5 bases from V and 2 bases from J, leaving 15 bases between. Here the CDR3 reads CASSTKQGPNYGYTF. The CDR3 bases are TGTGCCAGCAGCACGAAGCAGGGCCCCAACTATGGCTACACCTTC.

This rearrangement joins TRBV7-2 to TRBJ2-2; maybe TRBD1 (6 bases). Trimming shortened V by 1 base and J by 4 bases, and 10 bases separated the two germline ends. Per the germline V gene, CDR1 is SGHTA and CDR2 is FQGNSA. CDR3 length: 15 amino acids. For the CDR3, the DNA is TGTGCCAGCAGCTTAGGGGGGCGGAGCACCGGGGAGCTGTTTTTT. The encoded protein is CASSLGGRSTGELFF.